The 8 T cell receptor beta chains below were found in one sample sequenced in a study of blood T cell repertoires in COVID-19. TCRdb's table, derived via immunoSEQ multiplex PCR, lists solely in-frame clones and lacks some. The sample holds 300,000 to 400,000 clones, approximately 89% seen once. The sample taken for sequencing was peripheral blood. Receptors originate from a woman aged 25 to 39 with COVID-19, enrolled during active disease.

There are a few counts of this clone. The CDR3 loop reads CASSNPLSQVTLYNEQFF. CDR3 nucleotide sequence: TGTGCCAGCAGTAACCCCTTGTCGCAGGTTACACTGTACAATGAGCAGTTCTTC. The chain is built from TRBV2 and TRBJ2-1; D is undetermined. Germline V gene data show CDR1 as SNHLY and CDR2 as FYNNEI. There are 18 residues in the CDR3. V dropped 5 bases and J dropped 4 bases, with 24 bases sitting between them.

The chain employs TRBV2 and TRBJ2-1; 8 nucleotides align to TRBD1. Unmatched junction bases numbered 7, after V lost 5 bases and J lost 7 bases. CDR1 and CDR2 from the germline V gene are SNHLY and FYNNEI. The CDR3 covers 14 residues. The CDR3 reads CASSPRTGKNEQFF. CDR3 in DNA: TGTGCCAGCAGTCCTCGGACAGGGAAGAATGAGCAGTTCTTC. Filled out from reference TRBV2 and TRBJ2-1, the complete variable domain reads EPEVTQTPSHQVTQMGQEVILRCVPISNHLYFYWYRQILGQKVEFLVSFYNNEISEKSEIFDDQFSVERPDGSNFTLKIRSTKLEDSAMYFCASSPRTGKNEQFFGPGTRLTVL.

The V and J genes are TRBV5-1 and TRBJ1-1; 9 nucleotides align to TRBD1. From germline, CDR1 is SGHRS and CDR2 YFSETQ. The CDR3 covers 13 residues. The V segment lost 6 bases and the J segment 3 bases; nucleotides outside the gene matches: 3. The CDR3 sequence: CASTGQGYTEAFF. As DNA, the CDR3 is TGCGCCAGCACAGGACAGGGGTACACTGAAGCTTTCTTT. Full variable domain (outside the CDR3, taken from reference TRBV5-1 and TRBJ1-1): KAGVTQTPRYLIKTRGQQVTLSCSPISGHRSVSWYQQTPGQGLQFLFEYFSETQRNKGNFPGRFSGRQFSNSRSEMNVSTLELGDSALYLCASTGQGYTEAFFGQGTRLTVV.

This rearrangement joins TRBV3-1 (or the pseudogene TRBV3-2) to TRBJ2-6, with a tentative D call TRBD1 (6 bases). The CDR3 runs 15 residues. V shed 2 bases and J shed 2 bases, with 7 bases lying between them. CDR1 is LGHDT, CDR2 YNNKEL, per germline (reference sequence). CDR3 amino acids: CASSQKGAGANVLTF. CDR3 DNA: TGTGCCAGCAGCCAAAAGGGGGCTGGGGCCAACGTCCTGACTTTC.

The chain uses TRBV6-5 and TRBJ2-7; maybe TRBD1 (6 bases). This CDR3 has 13 amino acids. The germline V and J ends were trimmed by 4 bases and 6 bases, with 13 bases remaining between them. Germline V gene sequence: CDR1 MNHEY, CDR2 SVGAGI. The CDR3 region has the DNA TGTGCCAGCAGTTTGGGCACAGGGACCGAGCAGTACGTC. Translation: CASSLGTGTEQYV.

The chain joins TRBV4-3 to TRBJ2-7; 8 bases align to TRBD2. The length of the CDR3 is 15 residues. V lost 0 bases to trimming and J lost 3 bases; unmatched junction nucleotides: 4. CDR1 and CDR2 from the germline V gene are LGHNA and YSLEER. The DNA of the CDR3 is TGCGCCAGCAGCCAAGATGGTAGCGGGATCTACGAGCAGTACTTC. This translates into CASSQDGSGIYEQYF.

V usage is TRBV28 and J usage is TRBJ2-2; D is perhaps TRBD2 (6 bases). The CDR3 has 15 residues. The ends were cut back, 3 bases at V and 5 bases at J, with 13 bases in the middle. The germline CDR1 and CDR2 sequences are MDHEN and SYDVKM. CDR3 loop: CASSLLARGTGELFF. The DNA of the CDR3 is TGTGCCAGCAGTTTGTTGGCCCGGGGGACCGGGGAGCTGTTTTTT.

This chain joins TRBV6-1 and TRBJ1-1; tentative D call: TRBD1 (5 bases). Looked up from germline, CDR1 is MNHNS and CDR2 is SASEGT. Trimming pared 0 bases from V and 1 base from J, leaving 15 bases between. CDR3 length: 17 amino acids. The CDR3 sequence: CASSEAEGRQKNTEAFF. CDR3 DNA: TGTGCCAGCAGTGAAGCGGAGGGTAGACAGAAGAACACTGAAGCTTTCTTT.